This T cell receptor beta chain was obtained from a study of blood T cell repertoires in COVID-19. Study-wide context: Samples of COVID-19 (acute and convalescent) were obtained from the United States, Italy and Spain. Nucleic acid was either cDNA or gDNA, and it came from T cells, B-cell-depleted T cells, or PBMCs.

In the original processing: Cell counts per sample came from amplifying reference gene primers. Libraries were prepared by immunoSEQ multiplex PCR; TCRdb keeps only in-frame clonotypes and omits some of them. V and J calls and clone size come straight from that table; D and trimming were deduced from the DNA. The table has about 200,000 clones, about four fifths seen once; the top ten hold around 2.3%. Trimming shortened V by 1 base and J by 5 bases, and 8 bases separated the two germline ends. The CDR3 totals 13 residues. Germline V gives CDR1 SEHNR, CDR2 FQNEAQ (reference sequence). Input material: peripheral blood. The chain has TRBV7-9 and TRBJ1-2, with D possibly matching TRBD1 (5 bases). The clonotype comes from a woman aged 40-49 years with active or convalescent COVID-19. CDR3 in amino acids: CASSLEAGYGYTF. The CDR3 DNA reads TGTGCCAGCAGCTTAGAGGCAGGGTATGGCTACACCTTC.